The 20 T cell receptor beta chains below were found in one sample sequenced in a study of cytomegalovirus exposure and HLA in healthy donors. Both 60 Vbeta primers and 13 Jbeta primers went into the PCR. Profiling relied on immunoSEQ multiplex PCR, and the TCRdb table lists in-frame clones only, not all of them. This table holds around 150,000 clones, roughly 77% found once. Material: PBMCs. The origin of the receptors is a man in his thirties or forties in good health.

This clone has just a few counts. The rearrangement joins TRBV5-4 to TRBJ2-7; D unclear. The V end lost 0 bases, the J end lost 2 bases, and 12 bases lay between the germline ends. This CDR3 is built from 15 residues. Germline values: CDR1 SGHNT, CDR2 YYREEE (reference sequence). The CDR3 bases are TGTGCCAGCAGCTTGGTCACTTCTGGGCCCTACGAGCAGTACTTC. Translation: CASSLVTSGPYEQYF.

V gene TRBV10-3 combines with J gene TRBJ2-5; no clear D gene. Germline V lookup: CDR1 ENHRY, CDR2 SYGVKD. The V end was cut by 6 bases, the J end by 3 bases, with 17 bases between. The CDR3 loop spans 15 amino acids. The CDR3 coding sequence is TGTGCCATCAGGTTTGGCGACTCACGTGAAGAGACCCAGTACTTC. It encodes CAIRFGDSREETQYF.

The chain couples TRBV28 to TRBJ1-3, with D maybe TRBD1 (6 bases). Per germline, CDR1 MDHEN and CDR2 SYDVKM. Trimming removed 3 bases at V and 2 bases at J, with 11 bases between. The CDR3 has 15 amino acids. CDR3 region: CASSFSDRAGNTIYF. CDR3 sequence (DNA): TGTGCCAGCAGTTTCTCGGACAGAGCTGGAAACACCATATATTTT.

The chain joins TRBV2 to TRBJ1-6; 8 bases are shared with TRBD1. This CDR3 has 14 amino acids. Germline CDR1 is SNHLY and CDR2 is FYNNEI. V was clipped by 6 bases and J by 10 bases; unmatched bases: 8. CDR3 sequence: CASSGQGGHSPLHF. The CDR3 region has the DNA TGTGCCAGCAGCGGACAGGGAGGGCACTCACCCCTCCACTTT.

The chain couples TRBV7-2 to TRBJ1-6, with 10 bases matching TRBD1. The CDR3 has 15 amino acids. The trim removed 4 bases at V and 6 bases at J, leaving 3 bases unmatched. The germline CDR1 and CDR2 sequences are SGHTA and FQGNSA. The CDR3 region has the DNA TGTGCCAGCAGCTCCGGGACAGGGGTTAATTCACCCCTCCACTTT. It translates to CASSSGTGVNSPLHF.

The genes are TRBV15 and TRBJ2-3; a possible D gene is TRBD1 (5 bases). The CDR3 is made up of 15 amino acids. Germline CDR1 reads LNHNV; CDR2 reads YYDKDF (reference sequence). Trimming removed 0 bases at V and 2 bases at J, with 9 bases between. The CDR3 DNA reads as TGTGCCACCAGCAGAGATGTGGACAACACAGATACGCAGTATTTT. Translation: CATSRDVDNTDTQYF.

The V gene is TRBV7-2, the J gene TRBJ2-1; D not certain. V was clipped by 5 bases and J by 1 base, with 6 bases between them. Looked up from germline, CDR1 is SGHTA and CDR2 is FQGNSA. This CDR3 spans 13 amino acids. The CDR3 bases are TGTGCCAGCAGCCCGGGTTCCTACAATGAGCAGTTCTTC. Translating it yields CASSPGSYNEQFF.

The chain employs TRBV5-7 and TRBJ2-2, with 9 nucleotides matching TRBD2. TRBV5-7 qualifies as an ORF whose function is uncertain. V gave up 5 bases and J gave up 0 bases; unmatched junction bases: 5. This CDR3 has 16 residues. CDR3 protein: CASRPLAGSNTGELFF. DNA for the CDR3: TGTGCCAGCAGACCTCTAGCGGGATCGAACACCGGGGAGCTGTTTTTT.

The V gene is TRBV28, the J gene TRBJ1-1; possibly TRBD1 for D (5 bases). V lost 2 bases and J 6 bases, leaving 13 bases between the germline ends. The CDR3 consists of 14 residues. Germline CDR1 MDHEN, CDR2 SYDVKM. CDR3 nucleotides: TGTGCCAGCAGTTTAGGGGGGGTTAGGGCTGAAGCTTTCTTT. Its translation: CASSLGGVRAEAFF.

The chain's CDR3 is CASSVASGRWSGANVLTF. CDR3 DNA: TGTGCCAGCAGCGTAGCGAGCGGGAGGTGGTCTGGGGCCAACGTCCTGACTTTC. The chain employs TRBV9 and TRBJ2-6; TRBD2 agrees at 9 bases. In germline, CDR1 is SGDLS, CDR2 YYNGEE. J lost 1 base, V lost 0 bases, and 5 bases had no gene match. The CDR3 contains 18 residues.

The rearrangement links TRBV7-9 to TRBJ1-1, with 7 bases lining up with TRBD1. V lost 5 bases, J lost 0 bases, and 6 bases stayed unmatched. CDR1 and CDR2 from the germline V gene are SEHNR and FQNEAQ (reference sequence). CDR3 length equals 15 residues. The CDR3 DNA reads TGTGCCAGCAGCCCTGACAGGGAGATGAACACTGAAGCTTTCTTT. Amino acid sequence: CASSPDREMNTEAFF.

The chain employs TRBV18 and TRBJ2-7, with a tentative D call TRBD1 (6 bases). This CDR3 contains 16 residues. The V end lost 0 bases, the J end lost 7 bases, and 19 bases lay between the germline ends. The V gene's germline CDR1 is KGHSH and CDR2 LQKENI. Here the CDR3 DNA reads TGTGCCAGCTCACCACCGGGGCAGGGGTTTTTTATAGAGCAGTACTTC. It specifies CASSPPGQGFFIEQYF.

This clone was seen more than once but under ten times. V gene TRBV7-3 combines with J gene TRBJ2-6; D is undetermined. The CDR3 totals 13 residues. Looked up from germline, CDR1 is SGHTA and CDR2 is FQGTGA. Trimming cost V 7 bases and J 2 bases, with 6 bases left between them. The DNA for the CDR3 is TGTGCCAGCAAACTTGCTGGGGCCAACGTCCTGACTTTC. It specifies CASKLAGANVLTF.

The rearrangement joins TRBV7-9 to TRBJ1-1, with TRBD1 identical over 8 bases. V shed 0 bases and J 3 bases; nucleotides not matched to a gene: 3. CDR3 length equals 15 residues. The germline V gene encodes CDR1 SEHNR and CDR2 FQNEAQ (reference sequence). CDR3 nucleotides: TGTGCCAGCAGCTTAGCACAGGGGGTCGACACTGAAGCTTTCTTT. This encodes CASSLAQGVDTEAFF.

The CDR3 is CASSLVTGAGDTQYF. The CDR3, as DNA: TGTGCCAGCAGCTTAGTGACAGGGGCTGGAGATACGCAGTATTTT. The chain links TRBV11-2 to TRBJ2-3; 8 bases are a match to TRBD1. CDR1 SGHAT and CDR2 FQNNGV come from the germline V gene. Trimming at V came to 1 base and at J to 5 bases, leaving 5 bases not matched to a gene. CDR3 length: 15 amino acids.

This clone appeared once. The V call is TRBV10-3, the J call TRBJ1-5, with D perhaps TRBD1 (6 bases). CDR1 is ENHRY and CDR2 is SYGVKD in the germline V gene. V lost 10 bases to trimming and J lost 4 bases, with 14 bases between them. The CDR3 loop spans 13 amino acids. The CDR3 spells CATVKDSNQPQHF. The CDR3, as DNA: TGTGCCACCGTCAAGGACAGTAATCAGCCCCAGCATTTT.

The chain uses TRBV29-1 and TRBJ1-5; TRBD1 aligns across 9 bases. V was pared by 6 bases and J by 2 bases, with 11 bases of the junction left unmatched. CDR1 and CDR2 (germline): SQVTM, ANQGSEA. The CDR3 loop spans 16 amino acids. CDR3 coding DNA: TGCAGCGTGACGAATGAAGGGACAGGGCGCAATCAGCCCCAGCATTTT. Its protein product is CSVTNEGTGRNQPQHF.

The CDR3 nucleotides read TGTGCCAGTAGGCGGGGACTTAACCATGAGCAGTTCTTC. It specifies CASRRGLNHEQFF. The V call is TRBV19, the J call TRBJ2-1, with TRBD2 as a possible D gene (6 bases). The V and J ends lost 6 bases and 8 bases respectively, with 14 bases between them. CDR1 and CDR2 from the germline V gene are LNHDA and SQIVND (reference sequence). The CDR3 spans 13 residues.

The gene calls are TRBV7-2 and TRBJ1-5; maybe TRBD1 (6 bases). V dropped 5 bases and J dropped 1 base, with 12 bases sitting between them. The CDR3 runs 15 residues. CDR1 is SGHTA, CDR2 FQGNSA, per germline. The CDR3 loop is CASSPQGTSNQPQHF. CDR3 nucleotide sequence: TGTGCCAGCAGCCCACAGGGAACGAGCAATCAGCCCCAGCATTTT.

This chain connects TRBV12-5 to TRBJ2-7; 8 bases fit TRBD1. This CDR3 spans 14 amino acids. V dropped 5 bases and J dropped 2; count of bases not matched to a gene: 5. Germline V gene lookup returns CDR1 LGHNT and CDR2 FRNRAP. As DNA, the CDR3 is TGTGCTAGTGGTGGCTGGACAGGGACCTACGAGCAGTACTTC. Amino acid sequence: CASGGWTGTYEQYF. Full variable domain (rest looked up from reference TRBV12-5 and TRBJ2-7): DARVTQTPRHKVTEMGQEVTMRCQPILGHNTVFWYRQTMMQGLELLAYFRNRAPLDDSGMPKDRFSAEMPDATLATLKIQPSEPRDSAVYFCASGGWTGTYEQYFGPGTRLTVT.